The 13 T cell receptor beta chains below were found in one sample sequenced in a study of control samples from healthy donors and cancer patients. Here immunoSEQ multiplex PCR was the method, and the copy in TCRdb shows in-frame clones only, minus some. The data contain some 150,000 clones, approximately 94% of them seen just once; the ten biggest clones take up approximately 14%. The sequenced material came from blood. These receptors were taken from a man aged 40-49 years in good health.

This chain links TRBV7-2 with TRBJ2-7; 10 bases agree with TRBD1. After removal of 5 bases from V and 5 bases from J, the junction contained 3 bases not matched to a gene. The CDR3 contains 13 residues. Germline CDR1 reads SGHTA; CDR2 reads FQGNSA. CDR3: CASSRQGANEQYF. The CDR3 bases are TGTGCCAGCAGCAGACAGGGGGCGAACGAGCAGTACTTC.

J is TRBJ2-5 and V is TRBV20-1; 7 nucleotides agree with TRBD2. The J segment lost 4 bases and the V segment lost 3 bases, leaving 11 bases of the junction unmatched. Per germline, CDR1 DFQATT and CDR2 SNEGSKA (reference sequence). There are 15 residues in the CDR3. CDR3 sequence reads: CSASRTGGSGETQYF. DNA of the CDR3: TGCAGTGCTAGTCGCACCGGGGGGTCTGGAGAGACCCAGTACTTC.

The V and J genes are TRBV23-1 and TRBJ2-2; 8 bases line up with TRBD1. TRBV23-1 is assigned to the ORF class and has an uncertain function. The CDR3 is 17 amino acids. V gave up 2 bases and J gave up 3 bases; unmatched junction bases: 8. The CDR3 loop is CASSQSKYRGDTGELFF. For the CDR3, the DNA is TGCGCCAGCAGTCAAAGTAAATACAGGGGGGACACCGGGGAGCTGTTTTTT.

V is TRBV27 and J is TRBJ1-2, with TRBD1 identical over 9 bases. Germline V gene data show CDR1 as MNHEY and CDR2 as SMNVEV (reference sequence). The ends lost 4 bases at V and 4 bases at J; junction bases unmatched: 4. CDR3 length equals 14 residues. The CDR3 nucleotides are TGTGCCAGCAGTTGGGACAGGGAGGGCTATGGCTACACCTTC. It specifies CASSWDREGYGYTF.

The table lists this clone with a count of one. The V call is TRBV28, the J call TRBJ2-2, with TRBD2 as a possible D gene (6 bases). The CDR3 runs 13 residues. Germline values: CDR1 MDHEN, CDR2 SYDVKM. V dropped 8 bases and J dropped 3 bases, with 10 bases sitting between them. This chain's CDR3 is CASWGLHTGELFF. CDR3 nucleotides: TGTGCCAGCTGGGGACTCCACACCGGGGAGCTGTTTTTT.

The gene calls are TRBV28 and TRBJ2-3; D is undetermined. From germline, CDR1 is MDHEN and CDR2 SYDVKM. There are 12 residues in the CDR3. Trimming took 7 bases from V and 2 from J, leaving 7 bases between them. This chain's CDR3 is CASTSVTDTQYF. CDR3 sequence (DNA): TGTGCCAGCACATCGGTCACAGATACGCAGTATTTT.

The gene calls are TRBV5-1 and TRBJ2-4; D could derive from TRBD1 or TRBD2 (5 bases each). V lost 4 bases to trimming and J lost 10 bases, with 15 bases between them. Per the germline V gene, CDR1 is SGHRS and CDR2 is YFSETQ. CDR3 size: 13 residues. CDR3 sequence reads: CASSTGTSMIQYF. CDR3 nucleotides: TGCGCCAGCAGCACTGGGACCTCGATGATTCAGTACTTC.

The V gene is TRBV14, the J gene TRBJ2-3, with 7 bases aligning to TRBD2. Germline loops: CDR1 SGHDN, CDR2 FVKESK. There are 17 residues in the CDR3. Losses at the gene ends were 3 bases for V and 4 bases for J; bases not matched to a gene: 13. DNA for the CDR3: TGTGCCAGCAGCCACTCAAGTTGGGGGGGTCGCGCAGATACGCAGTATTTT. Its protein product is CASSHSSWGGRADTQYF.

The V gene is TRBV19, the J gene TRBJ2-3; TRBD1 matches 7 bases. In germline, CDR1 is LNHDA, CDR2 SQIVND (reference sequence). V dropped 3 bases and J dropped 3; count of bases not matched to a gene: 12. This CDR3 comprises 17 residues. The DNA for the CDR3 is TGTGCCAGTAGTATTGGGGCATTTGAGGGGGCAACAGATACGCAGTATTTT. It yields the protein CASSIGAFEGATDTQYF.

In nucleotides, the CDR3 is TGTGCCAGCAGCTTAAACAGGGAGGATGGCTACACCTTC. Its protein is CASSLNREDGYTF. The rearrangement joins TRBV11-2 to TRBJ1-2; weak D call: TRBD1 (6 bases). This CDR3 region has 13 residues. The ends were cut back, 2 bases at V and 6 bases at J, with 10 bases in the middle. Germline V CDR1 and CDR2: SGHAT, FQNNGV.

The chain recombines TRBV5-6 with TRBJ2-7; D is undetermined. V lost 0 bases, J lost 5 bases, and 9 bases lay in between. CDR1 and CDR2 (germline): SGHDT, YYEEEE. The CDR3 covers 13 residues. The CDR3, as DNA: TGTGCCAGCAGCTTGGCCGTAGTCGACGAGCAGTACTTC. It codes for CASSLAVVDEQYF.

This chain links TRBV5-4 with TRBJ2-7; D unresolved. There are 13 residues in the CDR3. V was pared by 2 bases and J by 2 bases, with 8 bases between. Germline V gene data show CDR1 as SGHNT and CDR2 as YYREEE (reference sequence). This CDR3 reads CASSFRFTYEQYF. The CDR3 bases are TGTGCCAGCAGCTTCAGGTTCACCTACGAGCAGTACTTC.

As concerns this clone: At one end, the junction sequence differs from germline, possibly due to a read error. The V gene is TRBV7-7, the J gene TRBJ2-2; TRBD1 is a possible D gene (6 bases). This CDR3 has 16 amino acids. The V gene's germline CDR1 is SSHAT and CDR2 FNYEAQ (reference sequence). The CDR3 DNA reads as TGTGCTAGCAGCTTCCTTGCAGGGGCGAACACCGGGGAGCTGTTTTTT. Encoded protein: CASSFLAGANTGELFF.